This T cell receptor (beta chain) was profiled in a study of blood T cell repertoires in COVID-19. Looking at the study overall: Donors in the United States, Italy and Spain gave samples during acute or convalescent COVID-19.

The Seattle site enrolled patients during active infection and followed them longitudinally. Germline loops: CDR1 LGHDT, CDR2 YNNKEL (reference sequence). The V end was cut by 3 bases, the J end by 5 bases, with 13 bases between. The CDR3 loop spans 14 amino acids. Study processing details: Estimates of nucleated cell counts were drawn from the amplification of reference gene primers. Profiled with immunoSEQ multiplex PCR; TCRdb holds only in-frame clones, not every one. V and J calls plus clone size are reproduced from that table; the DNA served to infer D and trimming. Of some 80,000 clones detected, roughly 84% appear once; the ten largest clones hold about 10%.

The sequencing input was peripheral blood. The chain recombines TRBV3-1 (or the pseudogene TRBV3-2) with TRBJ2-5; D remains ambiguous. The clonotype was recovered from a man in his fifties or sixties with COVID-19, enrolled during active disease. CDR3 nucleotides: TGTGCCAGCAGCCAGGGCTCCCCAAGCGAGACCCAGTACTTC. Its translation is CASSQGSPSETQYF.